Below are 32 T cell receptor beta chains sequenced from a single sample in a study of cytomegalovirus exposure and HLA in healthy donors. Data came from immunoSEQ multiplex PCR; TCRdb stores just in-frame clones and leaves some out. The profile shows around 160,000 clones, about 88% of them singletons. Sample: PBMCs. The receptors derive from a young man in good health and CMV-seronegative.

The chain joins TRBV5-6 to TRBJ1-5; 7 bases agree with TRBD1. The J segment lost 4 bases and the V segment lost 4 bases, leaving 5 bases of the junction unmatched. This CDR3 has 14 residues. Looked up from germline, CDR1 is SGHDT and CDR2 is YYEEEE. The CDR3 spells CASSKMTGNQPQHF. CDR3 bases: TGTGCCAGCAGCAAAATGACAGGGAATCAGCCCCAGCATTTT.

The chain joins TRBV10-3 to TRBJ2-7, with D possibly being TRBD2 (6 bases). This CDR3 contains 15 residues. Per the germline V gene, CDR1 is ENHRY and CDR2 is SYGVKD. Between the trimmed V and J ends, which lost 5 bases and 6 bases, there was a span of 20 bases. The DNA of the CDR3 is TGTGCCATCAGTCCAACCCCGGGGGACCCTTCCGAGCAGTACTTC. As protein: CAISPTPGDPSEQYF.

This chain uses TRBV29-1 with TRBJ2-7, with TRBD1 identical over 7 bases. The CDR3 is made up of 15 amino acids. CDR1 is SQVTM, CDR2 ANQGSEA, per germline. After removal of 4 bases from V and 0 bases from J, the junction contained 9 bases not matched to a gene. This CDR3 is CSVGTGQRSSYEQYV. CDR3 sequence (DNA): TGCAGCGTTGGAACGGGACAGCGGAGCTCCTACGAGCAGTACGTC.

The chain's CDR3 is CSVEDEISTGYIQYF. The CDR3 DNA sequence: TGCAGCGTTGAAGATGAAATATCGACAGGGTACATTCAGTACTTC. V is TRBV29-1 and J is TRBJ2-4; TRBD1 agrees at 7 bases. Germline V gives CDR1 SQVTM, CDR2 ANQGSEA. This CDR3 comprises 15 residues. V shed 0 bases, J shed 8 bases, and the junction held 10 bases outside the gene matches.

The rearrangement links TRBV27 to TRBJ1-2; 7 bases are a match to TRBD1. This CDR3 has 12 amino acids. V dropped 10 bases and J dropped 11; count of bases not matched to a gene: 13. The germline V gene encodes CDR1 MNHEY and CDR2 SMNVEV (reference sequence). CDR3 in amino acids: CATQEGAGRYTF. In DNA, the CDR3 is TGTGCCACCCAGGAGGGGGCAGGCCGTTACACCTTC.

The chain has TRBV7-2 and TRBJ1-1; D remains ambiguous. Trimming took off 3 bases at V and 5 bases at J, with 4 bases between the two ends. Germline V gene data show CDR1 as SGHTA and CDR2 as FQGNSA. This CDR3 has 11 amino acids. The CDR3 sequence: CASSFRTEAFF. The CDR3, as DNA: TGTGCCAGCAGCTTTCGTACTGAAGCTTTCTTT.

This sequence joins TRBV27 and TRBJ2-3; D is perhaps TRBD2 (5 bases). Germline-derived CDR1 and CDR2 are MNHEY and SMNVEV (reference sequence). There are 17 residues in the CDR3. The V and J ends lost 1 base and 0 bases respectively, with 14 bases between them. The CDR3 reads CASSLWPAAESTDTQYF. CDR3 bases: TGTGCCAGCAGTTTATGGCCAGCGGCTGAGAGCACAGATACGCAGTATTTT.

The chain joins TRBV19 to TRBJ2-7; D may be TRBD1 (6 bases). The V gene's germline CDR1 is LNHDA and CDR2 SQIVND (reference sequence). The length of the CDR3 is 15 residues. V gave up 1 base and J gave up 4 bases, with 14 bases separating them. CDR3 sequence: CASSIGNGQTYEQYF. CDR3 DNA: TGTGCCAGTAGTATAGGTAACGGACAGACATACGAGCAGTACTTC.

As for this clone: Other nucleotide sequences from this sample produce the same CDR3. The chain links TRBV13 to TRBJ2-5; the D gene is possibly TRBD2 (6 bases). The CDR3 is 14 residues long. CDR1 is PRHDT and CDR2 is FYEKMQ in the germline V gene (reference sequence). The V gene lost 2 bases and the J gene lost 1 base, with 8 bases spanning the gap. This CDR3 is CASSLTGSQETQYF. As DNA, the CDR3 is TGTGCCAGCAGCTTAACCGGGAGCCAAGAGACCCAGTACTTC.

This rearrangement joins TRBV18 to TRBJ2-1; perhaps TRBD2 as D (6 bases). Trimming pared 3 bases from V and 5 bases from J, leaving 11 bases between. The CDR3 runs to 14 residues. Germline V gene lookup returns CDR1 KGHSH and CDR2 LQKENI. The DNA for the CDR3 is TGTGCCAGCTCACCGAAAGGGACTCACAATGAGCAGTTCTTC. Translated, it gives CASSPKGTHNEQFF.

The V call is TRBV6-5, the J call TRBJ2-7; 7 bases map to TRBD1. Germline V gene lookup returns CDR1 MNHEY and CDR2 SVGAGI. The CDR3 totals 16 residues. V trimming: 1 base; J trimming: 5 bases; junction bases outside the gene matches: 11. CDR3 residues: CASSYFTGVLPHEQYF. As DNA, the CDR3 is TGTGCCAGCAGTTACTTTACAGGGGTCCTCCCCCACGAGCAGTACTTC.

The chain joins TRBV27 to TRBJ1-4; tentative D call: TRBD1 (5 bases). V lost 7 bases and J lost 6, with 15 bases in between. The CDR3 totals 14 residues. Germline CDR1 is MNHEY and CDR2 is SMNVEV (reference sequence). The CDR3 protein is CASKPTARYEKLFF. CDR3 DNA: TGTGCCAGCAAACCGACAGCACGGTATGAAAAACTGTTTTTT.

The chain recombines TRBV6-5 with TRBJ2-1; 11 nucleotides align to TRBD1. In germline, CDR1 is MNHEY, CDR2 SVGAGI. Trimming removed 2 bases from V and 8 bases from J; junction bases left unmatched: 5. There are 15 residues in the CDR3. The CDR3 reads CASSYGQGAGYEQFF. As DNA, the CDR3 is TGTGCCAGCAGTTACGGACAGGGGGCTGGATATGAGCAGTTCTTC.

V gene TRBV20-1 combines with J gene TRBJ1-1; D is unresolved. The CDR3 runs to 11 residues. CDR1 is DFQATT, CDR2 SNEGSKA, per germline (reference sequence). The CDR3 DNA is TGCAGCAGTCTAGACCAAACTGAAGCTTTCTTT. This encodes CSSLDQTEAFF.

The genes are TRBV7-9 and TRBJ2-5; TRBD1 agrees at 9 bases. The CDR3 spans 14 residues. V was clipped by 5 bases and J by 4 bases; unmatched bases: 5. Germline V lookup: CDR1 SEHNR, CDR2 FQNEAQ (reference sequence). CDR3 sequence (DNA): TGTGCCAGCAGCCCGGGACAGGGTGGAGAGACCCAGTACTTC. It codes for CASSPGQGGETQYF.

V gene TRBV5-1 combines with J gene TRBJ1-1, with 7 bases lining up with TRBD1. V was clipped by 4 bases and J by 3 bases; unmatched bases: 9. Germline V CDR1 and CDR2: SGHRS, YFSETQ. The CDR3 is made up of 15 amino acids. CDR3 DNA: TGCGCCAGCAGCGGCGGGACAGTGCGCGACACTGAAGCTTTCTTT. This gives the protein CASSGGTVRDTEAFF.

The CDR3 sequence: CASSLRGIYEQYF. The CDR3 DNA reads TGTGCCAGCAGCCTCCGGGGAATCTACGAGCAGTACTTC. This chain uses TRBV7-9 with TRBJ2-7; possible D gene TRBD2, 5 bases. Trimming cost V 5 bases and J 3 bases, with 11 bases left between them. CDR1 SEHNR and CDR2 FQNEAQ come from the germline V gene (reference sequence). The CDR3 loop spans 13 amino acids. Full variable domain (rest looked up from reference TRBV7-9 and TRBJ2-7): DTGVSQNPRHKITKRGQNVTFRCDPISEHNRLYWYRQTLGQGPEFLTYFQNEAQLEKSRLLSDRFSAERPKGSFSTLEIQRTEQGDSAMYLCASSLRGIYEQYFGPGTRLTVT.

The chain joins TRBV5-6 to TRBJ2-2; TRBD2 matches at 8 bases. The CDR3 length is 15 residues. With V trimmed by 4 bases and J by 5 bases, 7 bases remained unmatched. Germline values: CDR1 SGHDT, CDR2 YYEEEE. In nucleotides, the CDR3 is TGTGCCAGCAGCCCCTCCAGCGGGAGTACCGGGGAGCTGTTTTTT. Amino acid sequence: CASSPSSGSTGELFF.

This chain connects TRBV5-6 to TRBJ1-2; no clear D gene. Germline lookup yields CDR1 SGHDT and CDR2 YYEEEE. This CDR3 region has 14 residues. The V gene lost 3 bases and the J gene lost 4 bases, with 13 bases spanning the gap. The CDR3 DNA reads TGTGCCAGCAGCTGGCCTGATTCGGGCTATGGCTACACCTTC. This gives the protein CASSWPDSGYGYTF.

The rearrangement joins TRBV19 to TRBJ1-2; tentatively, D is TRBD1 (5 bases). Germline V CDR1 and CDR2: LNHDA, SQIVND (reference sequence). CDR3 size: 15 residues. Trimming pared 7 bases from V and 3 bases from J, leaving 18 bases between. The CDR3 DNA follows: TGTGCCAGTACCCCCCCGGACACCGAATACTATGGCTACACCTTC. It translates to CASTPPDTEYYGYTF.

The rearrangement links TRBV13 to TRBJ2-3; TRBD2 aligns across 7 bases. Germline V CDR1 and CDR2: PRHDT, FYEKMQ (reference sequence). The junction had 9 bases not matched to a gene; V was cut back by 4 bases and J by 2 bases. There are 16 residues in the CDR3. This CDR3 is CASSSRGRGDTDTQYF. DNA for the CDR3: TGTGCCAGCAGCTCCCGGGGTCGGGGGGACACAGATACGCAGTATTTT.

The chain combines TRBV6-5 with TRBJ1-2, with a possible D match to TRBD1 (6 bases). Germline V gives CDR1 MNHEY, CDR2 SVGAGI. V lost 2 bases to trimming and J lost 4 bases, with 11 bases between them. The CDR3 is made up of 14 amino acids. The CDR3 region is CASSYPDRFYGYTF. Here the CDR3 DNA reads TGTGCCAGCAGTTACCCCGACAGGTTCTATGGCTACACCTTC.

Comment on this clone: Other DNA sequences within the sample encode an identical CDR3. The genes are TRBV18 and TRBJ2-7; 11 bases line up with TRBD1. V shed 6 bases and J 4 bases; nucleotides not matched to a gene: 5. The CDR3 runs to 14 residues. Germline V CDR1 and CDR2: KGHSH, LQKENI. The CDR3 DNA sequence: TGTGCCAGCTCGCCCGGACAGGGGGCTTACGAGCAGTACTTC. Translating it yields CASSPGQGAYEQYF.

This sequence joins TRBV5-1 and TRBJ2-2, with a tentative D call TRBD1 (5 bases). Germline lookup yields CDR1 SGHRS and CDR2 YFSETQ. This CDR3 contains 16 residues. The V end lost 0 bases, the J end lost 4 bases, and 13 bases lay between the germline ends. The CDR3 loop is CASSLAVDRGTGELFF. DNA of the CDR3: TGCGCCAGCAGCTTGGCCGTAGACAGAGGCACCGGGGAGCTGTTTTTT. Full variable domain (missing parts from reference TRBV5-1 and TRBJ2-2): KAGVTQTPRYLIKTRGQQVTLSCSPISGHRSVSWYQQTPGQGLQFLFEYFSETQRNKGNFPGRFSGRQFSNSRSEMNVSTLELGDSALYLCASSLAVDRGTGELFFGEGSRLTVL.

The chain combines TRBV19 with TRBJ1-3; D not certain. This CDR3 region has 15 residues. Trimming took off 3 bases at V and 2 bases at J, with 11 bases between the two ends. The germline V gene encodes CDR1 LNHDA and CDR2 SQIVND (reference sequence). The CDR3 DNA is TGTGCCAGTAGTATCGACGAGGGCACTGGAAACACCATATATTTT. Residues: CASSIDEGTGNTIYF.

A remark on this clone: The germline gene is not matched at one end of the junction; a read error may be the cause. Other DNA sequences of this sample code for an identical CDR3. V and J are TRBV2 and TRBJ1-2, with TRBD1 as a possible D gene (6 bases). Germline assignment: CDR1 SNHLY and CDR2 FYNNEI. This CDR3 is 12 amino acids long. The CDR3 nucleotides are TGCGCCACCCTCCCGGGGGGGCATGGCTACACCTTC. This gives the protein CATLPGGHGYTF.

This chain connects TRBV7-8 to TRBJ2-6; D is uncertain. Germline CDR1 and CDR2: SGHVS and FQNEAQ. CDR3 length: 16 residues. Trimming left V 1 base short and J 0 bases short, with 7 bases between. In DNA form, the CDR3 reads TGTGCCAGCAGCTTAGGAGAAACCTCTGGGGCCAACGTCCTGACTTTC. It encodes CASSLGETSGANVLTF.

V is TRBV5-4 and J is TRBJ2-7; D gene ambiguous. The germline gives CDR1 SGHNT, CDR2 YYREEE (reference sequence). Trimming pared 2 bases from V and 5 bases from J, leaving 14 bases between. This CDR3 has 14 residues. This CDR3 reads CASSFPGDPHEQYV. CDR3 coding DNA: TGTGCCAGCAGCTTCCCCGGAGATCCCCACGAGCAGTACGTC.

The chain combines TRBV27 with TRBJ2-7, with unresolved D. This CDR3 has 14 residues. The V end lost 0 bases, the J end lost 9 bases, and 15 bases lay between the germline ends. Germline CDR1 MNHEY, CDR2 SMNVEV (reference sequence). CDR3: CASSLSSAVPAQYV. The CDR3 coding sequence is TGTGCCAGCAGTTTATCTTCGGCGGTACCGGCGCAGTACGTC.

The J gene is TRBJ1-5, the V gene TRBV6-1; perhaps TRBD1 as D (5 bases). The germline gives CDR1 MNHNS, CDR2 SASEGT. CDR3 length equals 15 residues. Deletions cut 4 bases from V and 0 bases from J, with 10 bases between. The CDR3, as DNA: TGTGCCAGCAGTGGTGGACAATATAGCAATCAGCCCCAGCATTTT. Protein sequence: CASSGGQYSNQPQHF.

The gene calls are TRBV6-6 and TRBJ2-7; 7 bases map to TRBD1. CDR3 length: 14 amino acids. V dropped 6 bases and J dropped 2; count of bases not matched to a gene: 7. CDR1 MNHNY and CDR2 SVGAGI come from the germline V gene (reference sequence). CDR3 DNA: TGTGCCAGCAGCCCGGACAGGAACCCCTACGAGCAGTACGTC. The encoded protein is CASSPDRNPYEQYV.

This chain uses TRBV5-4 with TRBJ1-1, with D uncertain. This CDR3 contains 15 residues. Germline loops: CDR1 SGHNT, CDR2 YYREEE (reference sequence). V was trimmed by 0 bases and J by 3 bases, leaving 12 bases between them. CDR3 sequence: CASSLEWSADTEAFF. For the CDR3, the DNA is TGTGCCAGCAGCTTGGAGTGGTCAGCGGACACTGAAGCTTTCTTT.